This TCR beta chain was captured by sequencing in a study of CD8 T cells in Susac syndrome. Random hexamers were used to reverse transcribe the RNA input (0.5 to 1 ug). The amplification used immunoSEQ multiplex PCR on TCR beta CDR3; it spanned 54 Vbeta and 13 Jbeta. TCRdb recomputed calls from the immunoSEQ multiplex PCR reads with MiXCR, one row per CDR3 protein. The top ten hold approximately 0.3% of the sample, which has more than 110,000 distinct CDR3 sequences, 90% to 95% seen once. The study sequenced TCR beta in blood CD8+ and CD4+ T cells. V was pared by 2 bases and J by 5 bases, with 12 bases of the junction left unmatched. CDR1 MDHEN and CDR2 SYDVKM come from the germline V gene. There are 17 residues in the CDR3. Worth noting for this clonotype: The antigen is undetermined.

Whole-study findings and limits: In its TCR sequencing and HLA analysis, the study acknowledged that the number of individuals was relatively small.

The specimen sequenced was CD8+ T cells from PBMCs. This TCR derives from a human donor in good health. V and J are TRBV28 and TRBJ2-7; 10 bases fit TRBD1. In DNA, the CDR3 is TGTGCCAGCAGTTTAATTCTCTCCGGGACAGGGGTCCACGAGCAGTACTTC. This gives the protein CASSLILSGTGVHEQYF.